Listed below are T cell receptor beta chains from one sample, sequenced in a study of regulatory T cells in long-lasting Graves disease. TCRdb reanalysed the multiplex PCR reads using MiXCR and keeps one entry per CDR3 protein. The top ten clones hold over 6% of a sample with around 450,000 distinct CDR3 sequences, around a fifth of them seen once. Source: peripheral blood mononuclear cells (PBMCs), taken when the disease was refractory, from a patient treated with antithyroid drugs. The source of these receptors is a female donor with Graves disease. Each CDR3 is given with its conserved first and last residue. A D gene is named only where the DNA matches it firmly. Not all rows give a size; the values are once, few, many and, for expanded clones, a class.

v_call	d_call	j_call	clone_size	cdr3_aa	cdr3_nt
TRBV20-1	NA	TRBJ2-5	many	CSASGDKETQYF	TGCAGTGCTAGTGGGGACAAAGAGACCCAGTACTTC
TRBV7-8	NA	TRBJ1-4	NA	CASSPMTNEKLFF	TGTGCCAGCAGCCCCATGACTAATGAAAAACTGTTTTTT
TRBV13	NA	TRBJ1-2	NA	CASSSWDVGSF	TGTGCCAGCAGCTCCTGGGACGTTGGGTCCTTC
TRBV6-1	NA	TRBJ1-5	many	CASSGYGTFLAPNQPQHF	TGTGCCAGCAGTGGCTACGGGACATTTCTTGCCCCTAATCAGCCCCAGCATTTT
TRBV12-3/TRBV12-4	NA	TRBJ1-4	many	CASSPDSNEKLFF	TGTGCCAGCAGTCCGGACAGCAATGAAAAACTGTTTTTT
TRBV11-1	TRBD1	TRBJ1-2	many	CASSPTLGTGEYGYTF	TGTGCCAGCAGCCCTACCCTGGGAACAGGGGAATATGGCTACACCTTC
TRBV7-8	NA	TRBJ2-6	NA	CASSLAGPYSGANVLTF	TGTGCCAGCAGCTTAGCGGGACCCTACTCTGGGGCCAACGTCCTGACTTTC
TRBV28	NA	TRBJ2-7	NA	CASSLSGRGTYEQYF	TGTGCCAGCAGTTTAAGCGGCAGGGGCACCTACGAGCAGTACTTC
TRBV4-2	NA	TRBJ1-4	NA	CASSQGRATNEKLFF	TGTGCCAGCAGCCAAGGTCGTGCAACTAATGAAAAACTGTTTTTT
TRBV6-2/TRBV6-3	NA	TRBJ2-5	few	CASGREAIGGGTQYF	TGTGCCAGCGGCAGAGAGGCCATCGGTGGGGGGACCCAGTACTTC
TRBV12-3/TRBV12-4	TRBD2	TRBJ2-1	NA	CASSLTPSGGDEQFF	TGTGCCAGCAGTTTAACCCCATCGGGGGGGGATGAGCAGTTCTTC
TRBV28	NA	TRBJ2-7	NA	CASSRGGGAPYEQYF	TGTGCCAGCAGCAGGGGGGGGGGGGCCCCCTACGAGCAGTACTTC
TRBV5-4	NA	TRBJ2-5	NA	CASSSWTEPTPQETQYF	TGTGCCAGCAGCTCATGGACAGAACCTACCCCTCAAGAGACCCAGTACTTC
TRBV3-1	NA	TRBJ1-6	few	CASSQERGDSPLHF	TGTGCCAGCAGCCAAGAGAGGGGGGATTCACCCCTCCACTTT
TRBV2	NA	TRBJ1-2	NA	CASRRDIEGYTF	TGTGCCAGCAGACGGGATATCGAGGGGTACACCTTC
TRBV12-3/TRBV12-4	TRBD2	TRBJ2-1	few	CASSSSYSGTENEQFF	TGTGCCAGCAGCTCCTCCTATAGCGGGACCGAGAATGAGCAGTTCTTC
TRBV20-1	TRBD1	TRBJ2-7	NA	CSARTGGAYEQYF	TGCAGTGCGCGGACAGGGGGAGCCTACGAGCAGTACTTC
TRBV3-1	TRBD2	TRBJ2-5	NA	CASSPGLAGVASTQYF	TGTGCCAGCAGCCCGGGACTAGCGGGAGTCGCCAGCACCCAGTACTTC
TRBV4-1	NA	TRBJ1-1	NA	CASSQDFGNSNTEAFF	TGCGCCAGCAGCCAAGATTTCGGCAATTCGAACACTGAAGCTTTCTTT
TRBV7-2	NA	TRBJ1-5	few	CASSEGQYSNQPQHF	TGTGCCAGCAGCGAAGGACAGTATAGCAATCAGCCCCAGCATTTT
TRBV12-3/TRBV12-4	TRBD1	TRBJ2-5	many	CASSGTAQETQYF	TGTGCCAGCAGTGGGACAGCACAAGAGACCCAGTACTTC
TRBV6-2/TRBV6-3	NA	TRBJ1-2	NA	CASSYSALRGYTF	TGTGCCAGCAGTTACTCGGCCCTGAGGGGCTACACCTTC
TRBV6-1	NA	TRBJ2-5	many	CASSSGGGGRETQYF	TGTGCCAGCAGCTCAGGGGGGGGCGGAAGGGAGACCCAGTACTTC
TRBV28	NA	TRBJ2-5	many	CASSLIRGIETQYF	TGTGCCAGCAGTTTGATTAGGGGAATAGAGACCCAGTACTTC
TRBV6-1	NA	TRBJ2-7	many	CASRLEEYSYEQYF	TGTGCCAGTCGTTTAGAAGAGTACTCCTACGAGCAGTACTTC
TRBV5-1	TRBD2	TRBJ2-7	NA	CACKISGSDEQYF	TGCGCCTGCAAAATTAGCGGGAGTGACGAGCAGTACTTC
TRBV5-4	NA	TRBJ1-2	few	CASSPEHIYGYTF	TGTGCCAGCAGCCCCGAGCATATTTATGGCTACACCTTC
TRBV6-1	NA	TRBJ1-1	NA	CASSAAGRPEAFF	TGTGCCAGCAGTGCTGCAGGGAGACCTGAAGCTTTCTTT
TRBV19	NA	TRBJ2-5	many	CASSSRGGQETQYF	TGTGCCAGTAGTTCCAGAGGGGGCCAAGAGACCCAGTACTTC
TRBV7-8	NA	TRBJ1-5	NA	CASSLLGSEPQHF	TGTGCCAGCAGCTTATTGGGCAGCGAGCCCCAGCATTTT
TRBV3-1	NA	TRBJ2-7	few	CASSGGTELLGQYF	TGTGCCAGCAGCGGGGGGACGGAACTCCTCGGGCAGTACTTC
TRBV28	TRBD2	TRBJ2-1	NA	CASSLFVGGSYNEQFF	TGTGCCAGCAGTTTATTTGTGGGAGGGTCCTACAATGAGCAGTTCTTC
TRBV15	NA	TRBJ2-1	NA	CATSRDYSLNEQFF	TGTGCCACCAGCAGAGATTACAGCCTAAATGAGCAGTTCTTC
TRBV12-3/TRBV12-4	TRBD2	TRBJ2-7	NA	CASSFGAGGLYEQYF	TGTGCCAGCAGTTTCGGGGCGGGGGGTCTCTACGAGCAGTACTTC